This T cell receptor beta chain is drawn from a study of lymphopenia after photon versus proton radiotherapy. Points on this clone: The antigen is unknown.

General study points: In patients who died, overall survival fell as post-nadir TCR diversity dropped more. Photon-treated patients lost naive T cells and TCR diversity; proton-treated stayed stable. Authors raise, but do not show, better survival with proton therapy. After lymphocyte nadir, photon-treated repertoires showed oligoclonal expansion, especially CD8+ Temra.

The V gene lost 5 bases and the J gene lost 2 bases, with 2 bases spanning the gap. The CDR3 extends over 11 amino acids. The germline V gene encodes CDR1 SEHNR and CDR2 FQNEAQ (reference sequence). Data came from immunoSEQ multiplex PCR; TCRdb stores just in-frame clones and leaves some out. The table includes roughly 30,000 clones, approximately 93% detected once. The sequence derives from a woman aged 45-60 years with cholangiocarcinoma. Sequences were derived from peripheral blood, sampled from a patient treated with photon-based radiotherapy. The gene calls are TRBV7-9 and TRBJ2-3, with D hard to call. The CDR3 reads CASSTTDTQYF. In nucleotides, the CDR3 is TGTGCCAGCAGCACCACAGATACGCAGTATTTT.